This TCR beta chain was sequenced in a study of shared clonotypes between healthy human individuals. It was CD45RO-negative cells, positively selected for CCR7, that made up naive CD8 cells, with terminally differentiated effector memory CD45RA+ cells excluded. Donors comprised healthy HIV-negative adults lacking recent acute infections or vaccinations. Data came from immunoSEQ multiplex PCR; TCRdb stores just in-frame clones and leaves some out. The sample shows millions of clones, under 95% of them seen only once. Losses at the gene ends were 0 bases for V and 6 bases for J; bases not matched to a gene: 8. This CDR3 spans 16 amino acids. Germline-derived CDR1 and CDR2 are ENHRY and SYGVKD.

Specimen: naive CD8+ T cells from PBMCs. This chain uses TRBV10-3 with TRBJ1-2, with 9 positions matching TRBD1. This TCR was recovered from a man between 18 and 29 years old in good health. Some clones in this sample may be carry-over from other donors' samples. The CDR3 sequence is CAISESSTGGWHGYTF. The CDR3 bases are TGTGCCATCAGTGAGTCGTCGACAGGGGGTTGGCATGGCTACACCTTC.